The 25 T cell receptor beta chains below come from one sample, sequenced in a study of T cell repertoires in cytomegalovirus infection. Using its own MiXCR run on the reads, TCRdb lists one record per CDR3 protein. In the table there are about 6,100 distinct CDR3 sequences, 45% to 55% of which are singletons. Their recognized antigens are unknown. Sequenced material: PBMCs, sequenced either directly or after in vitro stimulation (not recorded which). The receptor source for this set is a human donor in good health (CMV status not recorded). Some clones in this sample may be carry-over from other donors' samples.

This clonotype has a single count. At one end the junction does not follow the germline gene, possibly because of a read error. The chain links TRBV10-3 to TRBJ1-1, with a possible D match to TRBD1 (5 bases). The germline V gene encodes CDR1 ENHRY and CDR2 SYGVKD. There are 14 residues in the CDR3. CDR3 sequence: CALTTDNPTTESFF. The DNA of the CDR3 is TGTGCCCTCACCACGGACAACCCGACCACTGAATCTTTCTTT.

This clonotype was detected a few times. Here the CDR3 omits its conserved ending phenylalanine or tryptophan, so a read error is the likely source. Here the CDR3 reads CASRMGQKTQPQHC. The CDR3 DNA sequence: TGTGCCAGCAGAATGGGACAGAAGACTCAGCCCCAGCATTGT. The chain is built from TRBV6-5 and TRBJ1-5; TRBD1 matches 7 bases. CDR1 is MNHEY, CDR2 SVGAGI, per germline. With V trimmed by 6 bases and J by 6 bases, 8 bases remained unmatched. This CDR3 has 14 amino acids.

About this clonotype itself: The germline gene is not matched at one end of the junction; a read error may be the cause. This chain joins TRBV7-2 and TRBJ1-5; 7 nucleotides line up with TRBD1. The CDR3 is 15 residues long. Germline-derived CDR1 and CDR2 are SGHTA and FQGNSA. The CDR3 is CASSSGTASNQPQHF. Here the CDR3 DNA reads TGTGCCAGCAGCAGCGGGACAGCTAGCAATCAGCCCCAGCACTTT.

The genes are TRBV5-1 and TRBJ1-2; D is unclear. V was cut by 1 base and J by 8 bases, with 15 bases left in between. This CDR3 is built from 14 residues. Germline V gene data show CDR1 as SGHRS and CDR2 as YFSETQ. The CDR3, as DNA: TGCGCCAGCAGCTTGAGGCCCCGACTCGCCGGCTACACCTTC. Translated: CASSLRPRLAGYTF.

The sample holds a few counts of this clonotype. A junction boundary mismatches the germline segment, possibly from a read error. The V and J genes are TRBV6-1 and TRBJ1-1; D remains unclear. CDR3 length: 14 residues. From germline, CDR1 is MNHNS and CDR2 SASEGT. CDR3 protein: CASSSPEPNTEHYF. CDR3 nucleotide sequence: TGTGCCAGCAGTTCCCCAGAACCGAACACTGAACATTACTTT.

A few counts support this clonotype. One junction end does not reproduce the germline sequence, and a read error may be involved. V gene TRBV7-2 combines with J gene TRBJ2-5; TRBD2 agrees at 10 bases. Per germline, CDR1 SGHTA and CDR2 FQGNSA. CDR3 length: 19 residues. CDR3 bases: TGTGCCATCAGCGCAAGAGGAGCTAGCGGGAGACCCGAAGGGGAGACCCAGTACTTC. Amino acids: CAISARGASGRPEGETQYF. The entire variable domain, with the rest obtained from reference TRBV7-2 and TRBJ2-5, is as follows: GAGVSQSPSNKVTEKGKDVELRCDPISGHTALYWYRQSLGQGLEFLIYFQGNSAPDKSGLPSDRFSAERTGGSVSTLTIQRTQQEDSAVYLCAISARGASGRPEGETQYFGPGTRLLVL.

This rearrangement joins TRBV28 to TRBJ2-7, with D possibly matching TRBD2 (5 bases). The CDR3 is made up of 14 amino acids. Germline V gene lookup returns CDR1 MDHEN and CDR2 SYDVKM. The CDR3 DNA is TGTTCCATCGCTCACACCCAACTAGACTACGAGCAGTACTTC. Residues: CSIAHTQLDYEQYF.

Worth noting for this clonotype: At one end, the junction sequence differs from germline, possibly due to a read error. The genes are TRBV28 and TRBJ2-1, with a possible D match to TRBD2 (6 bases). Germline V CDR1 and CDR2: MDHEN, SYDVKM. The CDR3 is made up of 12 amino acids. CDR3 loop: CAISVALAEQFF. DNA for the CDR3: TGTGCCATCAGTGTTGCCCTAGCGGAGCAGTTCTTC.

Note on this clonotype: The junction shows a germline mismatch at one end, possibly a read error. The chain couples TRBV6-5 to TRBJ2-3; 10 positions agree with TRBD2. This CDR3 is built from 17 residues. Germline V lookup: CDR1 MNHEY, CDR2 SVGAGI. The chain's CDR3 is CASRYSELAGDADTQYF. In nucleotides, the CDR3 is TGTGCCAGCCGTTACTCCGAGCTAGCGGGAGATGCAGATACGCAGTATTTT.

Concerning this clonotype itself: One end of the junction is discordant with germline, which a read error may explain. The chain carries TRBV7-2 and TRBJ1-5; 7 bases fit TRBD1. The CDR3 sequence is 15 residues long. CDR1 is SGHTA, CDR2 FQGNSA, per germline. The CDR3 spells CASSPGTASNQPRPF. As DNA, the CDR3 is TGTGCCAGCAGCCCAGGGACAGCTAGCAATCAGCCCAGGCCTTTT.

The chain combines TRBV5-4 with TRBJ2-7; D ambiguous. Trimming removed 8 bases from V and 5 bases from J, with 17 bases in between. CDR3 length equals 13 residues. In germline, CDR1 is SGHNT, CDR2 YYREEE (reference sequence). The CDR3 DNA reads TGTGCCAGTGGACCTGAACTCAACCACGAGCAGTACTTC. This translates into CASGPELNHEQYF. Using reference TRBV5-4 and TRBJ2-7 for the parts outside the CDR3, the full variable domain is ETGVTQSPTHLIKTRGQQVTLRCSSQSGHNTVSWYQQALGQGPQFIFQYYREEENGRGNFPPRFSGLQFPNYSSELNVNALELDDSALYLCASGPELNHEQYFGPGTRLTVT.

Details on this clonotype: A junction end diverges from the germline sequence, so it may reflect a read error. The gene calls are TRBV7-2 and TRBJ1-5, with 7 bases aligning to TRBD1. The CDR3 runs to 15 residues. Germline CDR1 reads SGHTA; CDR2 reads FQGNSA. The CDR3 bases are TGTTCCAGCGTCCCCGGGACAGCTAGCAAGCAGCCCCAGCATTTT. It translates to CSSVPGTASKQPQHF.

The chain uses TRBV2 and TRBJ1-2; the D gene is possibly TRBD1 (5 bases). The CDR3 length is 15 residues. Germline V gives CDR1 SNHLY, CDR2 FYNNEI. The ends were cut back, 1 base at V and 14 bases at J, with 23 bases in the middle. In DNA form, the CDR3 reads TGTGCCAGCAGTGAAGAGTCAGGGAAGGGTGGTTGGGGGACCTTC. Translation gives CASSEESGKGGWGTF.

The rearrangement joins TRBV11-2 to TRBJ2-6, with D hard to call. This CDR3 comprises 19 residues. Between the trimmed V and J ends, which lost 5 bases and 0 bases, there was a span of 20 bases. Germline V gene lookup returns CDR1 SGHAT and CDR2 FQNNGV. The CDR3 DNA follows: TGTGCCAGCAGCCCCTACCCAGGTCCTACCCCCTCTGGGGCCAACGTCCTGACTTTC. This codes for CASSPYPGPTPSGANVLTF.

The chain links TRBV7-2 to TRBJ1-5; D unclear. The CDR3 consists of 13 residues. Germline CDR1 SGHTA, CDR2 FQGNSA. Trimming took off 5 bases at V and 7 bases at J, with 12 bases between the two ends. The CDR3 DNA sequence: TGTGCCAGCAGCCCTCAAGGGAACCAGCCCCAGCATTTT. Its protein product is CASSPQGNQPQHF.

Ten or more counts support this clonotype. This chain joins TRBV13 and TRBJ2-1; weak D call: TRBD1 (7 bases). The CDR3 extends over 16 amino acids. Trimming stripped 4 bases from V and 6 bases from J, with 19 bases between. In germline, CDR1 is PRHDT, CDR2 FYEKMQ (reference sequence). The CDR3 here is CASSSLQEGAPNEQFF. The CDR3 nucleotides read TGTGCCAGCAGCTCCCTCCAGGAGGGGGCCCCCAATGAGCAGTTCTTC.

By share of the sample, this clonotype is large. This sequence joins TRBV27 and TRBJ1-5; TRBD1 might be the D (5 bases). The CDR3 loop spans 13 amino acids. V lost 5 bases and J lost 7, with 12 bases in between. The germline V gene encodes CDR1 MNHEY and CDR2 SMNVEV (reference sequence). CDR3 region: CASSAGSGQPQHF. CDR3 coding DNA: TGTGCCAGCAGTGCAGGGTCTGGGCAGCCCCAGCATTTT.

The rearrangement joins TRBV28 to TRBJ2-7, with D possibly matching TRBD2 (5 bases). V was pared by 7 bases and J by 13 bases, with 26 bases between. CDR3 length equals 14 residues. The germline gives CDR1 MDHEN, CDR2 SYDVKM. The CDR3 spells CASTPTQLDSEPYV. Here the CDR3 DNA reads TGTGCCAGCACTCCCACACAACTAGACTCCGAGCCTTACGTC.

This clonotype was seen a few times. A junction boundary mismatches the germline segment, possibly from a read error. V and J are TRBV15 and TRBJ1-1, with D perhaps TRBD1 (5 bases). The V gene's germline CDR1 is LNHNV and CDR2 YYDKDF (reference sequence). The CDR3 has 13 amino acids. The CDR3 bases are TGTGCCACCAGCAGAGCAGGGAACGCTGAAGCTTTCTTT. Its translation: CATSRAGNAEAFF.

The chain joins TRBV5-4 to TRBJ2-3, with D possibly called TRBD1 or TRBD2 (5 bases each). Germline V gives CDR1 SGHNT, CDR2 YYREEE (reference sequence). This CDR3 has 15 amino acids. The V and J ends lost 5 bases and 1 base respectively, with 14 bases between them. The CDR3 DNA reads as TGTGCCAGCAGAAATCAGGGAGCCGGCACAGATACGCAGTATTTT. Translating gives CASRNQGAGTDTQYF. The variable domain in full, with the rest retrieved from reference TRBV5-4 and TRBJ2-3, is ETGVTQSPTHLIKTRGQQVTLRCSSQSGHNTVSWYQQALGQGPQFIFQYYREEENGRGNFPPRFSGLQFPNYSSELNVNALELDDSALYLCASRNQGAGTDTQYFGPGTRLTVL.

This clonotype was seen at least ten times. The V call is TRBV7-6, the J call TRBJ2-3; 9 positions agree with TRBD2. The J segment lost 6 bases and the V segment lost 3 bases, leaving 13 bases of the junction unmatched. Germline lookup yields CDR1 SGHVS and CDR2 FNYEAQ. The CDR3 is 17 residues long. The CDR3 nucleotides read TGTGCCAGCAGCTTGGAAGGTATTAGCGGGAGTTCTGATACGCAGTATTTT. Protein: CASSLEGISGSSDTQYF. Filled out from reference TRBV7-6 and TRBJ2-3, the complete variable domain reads GAGVSQSPRYKVTKRGQDVALRCDPISGHVSLYWYRQALGQGPEFLTYFNYEAQQDKSGLPNDRFSAERPEGSISTLTIQRTEQRDSAMYRCASSLEGISGSSDTQYFGPGTRLTVL.

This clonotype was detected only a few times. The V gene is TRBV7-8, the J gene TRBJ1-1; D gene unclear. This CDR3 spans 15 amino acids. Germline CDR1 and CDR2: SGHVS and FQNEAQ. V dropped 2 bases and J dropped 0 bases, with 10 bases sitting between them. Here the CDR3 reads CASSLRRVLNTEAFF. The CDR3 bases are TGTGCCAGCAGCTTACGGAGGGTCCTGAACACTGAAGCTTTCTTT. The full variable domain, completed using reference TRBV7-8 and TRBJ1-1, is GAGVSQSPRYKVAKRGQDVALRCDPISGHVSLFWYQQALGQGPEFLTYFQNEAQLDKSGLPSDRFFAERPEGSVSTLKIQRTQQEDSAVYLCASSLRRVLNTEAFFGQGTRLTVV.

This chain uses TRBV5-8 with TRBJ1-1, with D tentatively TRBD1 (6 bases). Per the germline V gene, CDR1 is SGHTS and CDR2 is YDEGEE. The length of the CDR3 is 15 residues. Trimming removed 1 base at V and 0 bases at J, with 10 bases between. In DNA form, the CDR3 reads TGTGCCAGCAGCTTGACAGGGCAGATGAACACTGAAGCTTTCTTT. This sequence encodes CASSLTGQMNTEAFF.

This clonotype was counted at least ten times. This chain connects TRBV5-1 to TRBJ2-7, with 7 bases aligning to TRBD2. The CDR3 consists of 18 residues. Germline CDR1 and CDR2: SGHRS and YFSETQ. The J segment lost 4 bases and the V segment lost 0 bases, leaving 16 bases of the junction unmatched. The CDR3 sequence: CASSLVSVLGLTAYEQYF. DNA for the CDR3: TGCGCCAGCAGCTTGGTTTCGGTATTGGGACTAACGGCATACGAGCAGTACTTC. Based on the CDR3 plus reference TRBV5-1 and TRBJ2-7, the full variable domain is KAGVTQTPRYLIKTRGQQVTLSCSPISGHRSVSWYQQTPGQGLQFLFEYFSETQRNKGNFPGRFSGRQFSNSRSEMNVSTLELGDSALYLCASSLVSVLGLTAYEQYFGPGTRLTVT.

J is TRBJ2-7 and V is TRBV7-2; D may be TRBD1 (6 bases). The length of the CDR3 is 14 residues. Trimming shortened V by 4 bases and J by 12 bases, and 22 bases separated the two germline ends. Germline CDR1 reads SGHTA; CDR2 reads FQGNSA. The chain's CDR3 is CASSWDTPVDDMYF. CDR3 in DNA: TGTGCCAGCAGCTGGGACACCCCTGTCGACGATATGTACTTC.